Each of the 5 T cell receptor beta chains below was sequenced from the same sample in a study of PD-1 blockade in classical Hodgkin lymphoma (dated by TCRdb to 2020 to 2021). The method behind the library was the immunoSEQ multiplex PCR assay. Held by TCRdb, this immuneACCESS table contains in-frame sequences only and omits some clones. Under half of the omission traces to an unresolved V gene where checked; the cause of the rest is unknown. This sample has about 97,000 clones in its table, and approximately 80% of those were observed once. Together, the top ten hold more than 10% of the sample. Taken with the paper, the label for time point translates to: cycle 1 day 1 (C1D1), immediately before nivolumab initiation. Every trial patient had relapsed following autologous stem cell transplantation, and prior brentuximab vedotin exposure was what differed among cohorts A, B and C. The specimen comprised peripheral blood mononuclear cells (PBMCs), sampled at baseline. The receptor set was obtained from a human donor with classical Hodgkin lymphoma.

V and J are TRBV7-3 and TRBJ1-3; D gene unclear. Trimming left V 3 bases short and J 0 bases short, with 9 bases between. CDR3 size: 15 residues. The germline gives CDR1 SGHTA, CDR2 FQGTGA. The CDR3 DNA follows: TGTGCCAGCAGCTTCCCACAGACCTCTGGAAACACCATATATTTT. Encoded protein: CASSFPQTSGNTIYF.

The V gene is TRBV7-9, the J gene TRBJ1-6; the match to TRBD1 covers 7 bases. The germline V gene has CDR1 SEHNR and CDR2 FQNEAQ (reference sequence). The CDR3 sequence is 14 residues long. The V gene end was trimmed by 5 bases and the J gene end by 7 bases; junction bases not matched to a gene: 5. The CDR3 loop is CASSAGQPNSPLHF. CDR3 in DNA: TGTGCCAGCAGCGCGGGACAGCCGAATTCACCCCTCCACTTT.

CDR3 DNA: TGTGCCAGCAGTCCCCCCCCAGCACCTGCACAAGAGACCCAGTACTTC. It yields the protein CASSPPPAPAQETQYF. This chain links TRBV28 with TRBJ2-5; the D is unclear. Germline V gene sequence: CDR1 MDHEN, CDR2 SYDVKM. The CDR3 spans 16 residues. V lost 5 bases and J lost 2, with 18 bases in between. The complete variable domain, with remaining parts taken from reference TRBV28 and TRBJ2-5, reads DVKVTQSSRYLVKRTGEKVFLECVQDMDHENMFWYRQDPGLGLRLIYFSYDVKMKEKGDIPEGYSVSREKKERFSLILESASTNQTSMYLCASSPPPAPAQETQYFGPGTRLLVL.

V is TRBV7-9 and J is TRBJ2-2, with 8 positions matching TRBD1. The length of the CDR3 is 15 residues. Germline lookup yields CDR1 SEHNR and CDR2 FQNEAQ (reference sequence). Germline trimming cut 3 bases from V and 6 bases from J; bases unmatched to any gene: 6. The CDR3 reads CASSLPGGRSGELFF. DNA of the CDR3: TGTGCCAGCAGCTTGCCAGGGGGCAGATCCGGGGAGCTGTTTTTT.

The V gene is TRBV5-6, the J gene TRBJ1-3; no clear D. The CDR3 runs to 14 residues. V was shortened by 4 bases and J by 4 bases, with 12 bases between the two germline ends. Germline V gene sequence: CDR1 SGHDT, CDR2 YYEEEE. The CDR3: CASSRVSRGNTIYF. Here the CDR3 DNA reads TGTGCCAGCAGCAGAGTAAGTCGGGGAAACACCATATATTTT. The full variable domain, completed using reference TRBV5-6 and TRBJ1-3, is DAGVTQSPTHLIKTRGQQVTLRCSPKSGHDTVSWYQQALGQGPQFIFQYYEEEERQRGNFPDRFSGHQFPNYSSELNVNALLLGDSALYLCASSRVSRGNTIYFGEGSWLTVV.